This T cell receptor beta chain is drawn from a study of blood T cells in healthy people across ages. Study outcomes and limitations: Researchers said unsorted PBMCs prevented a conclusive naive versus antigen-experienced comparison.

This CDR3 spans 13 amino acids. V was trimmed by 8 bases and J by 4 bases, leaving 14 bases between them. Germline values: CDR1 MNHEY, CDR2 SVGEGT. PCR was performed a second time for about 7 to 12 cycles using a sample-barcoded 5' primer and a J-beta primer mix. From the 5' RACE reads, TCRdb called clonotypes with MiXCR, one entry per CDR3 protein. The sample holds roughly 900,000 distinct CDR3 sequences, about 30% seen once. Per sample, extraction of total RNA gave at least 5 micrograms in every case. This clonotype has a count of ten or more. Antigen unknown. Input material: blood. The chain links TRBV6-2 or TRBV6-3 to TRBJ1-2; D is ambiguous. This clonotype was obtained from a woman aged 80 or over in good health. CDR3 in amino acids: CASSRERIYGYTF. Here the CDR3 DNA reads TGTGCCAGCTCAAGGGAGAGGATCTATGGCTACACCTTC.